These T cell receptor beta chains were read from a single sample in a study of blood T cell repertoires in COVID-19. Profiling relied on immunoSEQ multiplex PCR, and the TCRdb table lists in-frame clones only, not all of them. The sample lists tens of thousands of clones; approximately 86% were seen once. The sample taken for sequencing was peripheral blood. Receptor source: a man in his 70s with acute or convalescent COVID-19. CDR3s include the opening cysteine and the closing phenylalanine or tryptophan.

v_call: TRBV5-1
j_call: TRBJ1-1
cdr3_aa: CASSTQASTGLNTEAFF

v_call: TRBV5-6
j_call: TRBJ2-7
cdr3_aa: CASSLGGFEQYF

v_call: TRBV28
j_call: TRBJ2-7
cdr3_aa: CASSQFPRDRGTLSYEQYF

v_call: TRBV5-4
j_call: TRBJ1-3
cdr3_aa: CASTRKEAGNTIYF

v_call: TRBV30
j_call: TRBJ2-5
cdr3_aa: CAWSVTEVAGETQYF

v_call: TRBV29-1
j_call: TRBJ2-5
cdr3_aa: CSVGEDTRTAGETQYF

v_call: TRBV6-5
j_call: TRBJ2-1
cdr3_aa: CASSEGDEQFF

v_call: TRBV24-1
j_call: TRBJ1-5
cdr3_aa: CATSGDRVDQPQHF

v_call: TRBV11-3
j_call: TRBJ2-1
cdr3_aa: CASSPDGLAGVRSYNEQFF

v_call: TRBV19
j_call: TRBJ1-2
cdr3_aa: CASSIFSDRVFGYTF

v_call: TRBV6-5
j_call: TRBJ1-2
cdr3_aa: CASSPYKNYGYTF

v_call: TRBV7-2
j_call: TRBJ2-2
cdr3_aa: CASSVQVTTNTGELFF

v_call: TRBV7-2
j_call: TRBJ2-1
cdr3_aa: CASTPSFSGGEQFF

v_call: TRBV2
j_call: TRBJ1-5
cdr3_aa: CASSEQFGSNQPQHF

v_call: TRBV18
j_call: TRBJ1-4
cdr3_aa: CASSPGVSDEKLFF